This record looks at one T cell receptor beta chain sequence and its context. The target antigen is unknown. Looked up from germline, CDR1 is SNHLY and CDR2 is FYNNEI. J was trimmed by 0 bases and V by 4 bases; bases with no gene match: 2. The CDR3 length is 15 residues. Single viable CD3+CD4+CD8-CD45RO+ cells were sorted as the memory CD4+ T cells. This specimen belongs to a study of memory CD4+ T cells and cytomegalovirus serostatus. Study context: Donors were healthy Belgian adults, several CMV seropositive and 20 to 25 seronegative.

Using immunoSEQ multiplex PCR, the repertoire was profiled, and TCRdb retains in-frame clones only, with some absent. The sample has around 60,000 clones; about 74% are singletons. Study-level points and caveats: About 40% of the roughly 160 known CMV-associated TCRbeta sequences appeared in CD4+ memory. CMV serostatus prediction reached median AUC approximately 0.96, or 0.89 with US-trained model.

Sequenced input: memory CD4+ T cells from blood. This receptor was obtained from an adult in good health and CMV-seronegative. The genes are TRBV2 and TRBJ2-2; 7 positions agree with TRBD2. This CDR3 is CASSGGLANTGELFF. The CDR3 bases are TGTGCCAGCAGTGGTGGACTAGCGAACACCGGGGAGCTGTTTTTT.